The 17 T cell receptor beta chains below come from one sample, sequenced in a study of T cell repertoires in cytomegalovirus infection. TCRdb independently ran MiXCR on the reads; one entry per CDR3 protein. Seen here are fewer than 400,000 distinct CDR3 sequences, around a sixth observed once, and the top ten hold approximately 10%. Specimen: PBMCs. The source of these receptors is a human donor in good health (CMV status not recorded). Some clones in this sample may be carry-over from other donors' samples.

The CDR3 protein is CASSRQNEQFF. The CDR3 DNA reads as TGTGCCAGCAGCCGACAGAATGAGCAGTTCTTC. V and J are TRBV7-2 and TRBJ2-1; the D gene is possibly TRBD1 (5 bases). Between the trimmed V and J ends, which lost 5 bases and 7 bases, there was a span of 6 bases. The CDR3 contains 11 residues. CDR1 and CDR2 (germline): SGHTA, FQGNSA.

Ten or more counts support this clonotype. CDR3 sequence reads: CASRTGGNTGELFF. Here the CDR3 DNA reads TGTGCCAGCAGAACAGGGGGAAACACCGGGGAGCTGTTTTTT. This chain links TRBV7-2 with TRBJ2-2; TRBD1 matches 8 bases. The CDR3 totals 14 residues. Germline trimming cut 6 bases from V and 2 bases from J; bases unmatched to any gene: 2. Germline V gene data show CDR1 as SGHTA and CDR2 as FQGNSA.

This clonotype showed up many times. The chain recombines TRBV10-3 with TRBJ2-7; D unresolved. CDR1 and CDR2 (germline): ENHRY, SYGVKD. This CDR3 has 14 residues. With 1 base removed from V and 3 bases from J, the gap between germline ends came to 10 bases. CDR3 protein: CAISEFKEDYEQYF. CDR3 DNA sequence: TGTGCCATCAGTGAGTTTAAAGAGGACTACGAGCAGTACTTC.

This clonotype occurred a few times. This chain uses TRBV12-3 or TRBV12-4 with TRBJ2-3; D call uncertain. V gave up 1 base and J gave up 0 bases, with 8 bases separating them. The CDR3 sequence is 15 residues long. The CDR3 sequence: CASSLGQASTDTQYF. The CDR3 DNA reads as TGTGCCAGCAGTTTAGGTCAGGCTAGCACAGATACGCAGTATTTT.

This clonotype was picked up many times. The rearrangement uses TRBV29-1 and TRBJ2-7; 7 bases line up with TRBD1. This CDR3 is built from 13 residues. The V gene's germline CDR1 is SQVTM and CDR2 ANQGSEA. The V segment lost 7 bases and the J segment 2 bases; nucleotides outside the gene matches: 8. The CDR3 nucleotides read TGCAGCGCCCAGGGACAGAATACCTACGAGCAGTACTTC. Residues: CSAQGQNTYEQYF.

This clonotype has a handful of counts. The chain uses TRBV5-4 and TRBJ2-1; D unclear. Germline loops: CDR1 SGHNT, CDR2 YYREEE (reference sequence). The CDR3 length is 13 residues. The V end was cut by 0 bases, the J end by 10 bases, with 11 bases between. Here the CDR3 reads CASSLEYKAEQFF. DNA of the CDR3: TGTGCCAGCAGCTTGGAATACAAAGCCGAGCAGTTCTTC.

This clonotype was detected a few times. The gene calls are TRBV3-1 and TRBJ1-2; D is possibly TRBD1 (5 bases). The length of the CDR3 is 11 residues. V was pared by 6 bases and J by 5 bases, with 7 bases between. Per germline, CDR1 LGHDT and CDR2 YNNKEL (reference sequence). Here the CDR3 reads CASRGTYGYTF. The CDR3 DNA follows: TGTGCCAGCAGGGGGACGTATGGCTACACCTTC. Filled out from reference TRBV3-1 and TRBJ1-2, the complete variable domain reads DTAVSQTPKYLVTQMGNDKSIKCEQNLGHDTMYWYKQDSKKFLKIMFSYNNKELIINETVPNRFSPKSPDKAHLNLHINSLELGDSAVYFCASRGTYGYTFGSGTRLTVV.

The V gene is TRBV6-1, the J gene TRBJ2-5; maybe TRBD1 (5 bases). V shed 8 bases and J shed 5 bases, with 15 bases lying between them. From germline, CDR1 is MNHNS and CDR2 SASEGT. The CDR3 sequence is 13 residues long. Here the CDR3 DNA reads TGTGCCAGCGGACCAGACAGAGGCGAGACCCAGTACTTC. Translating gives CASGPDRGETQYF.

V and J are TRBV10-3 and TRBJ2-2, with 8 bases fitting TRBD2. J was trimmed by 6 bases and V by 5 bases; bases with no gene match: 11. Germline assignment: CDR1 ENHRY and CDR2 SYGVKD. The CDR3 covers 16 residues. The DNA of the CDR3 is TGTGCCATCAGTCCCTCATCAGCGGGGGAGGCCGGGGAGCTGTTTTTT. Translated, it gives CAISPSSAGEAGELFF.

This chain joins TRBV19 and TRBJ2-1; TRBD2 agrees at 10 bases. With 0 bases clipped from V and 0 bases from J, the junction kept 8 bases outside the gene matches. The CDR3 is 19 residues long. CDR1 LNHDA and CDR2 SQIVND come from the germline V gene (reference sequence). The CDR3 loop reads CASSIDLPSGGYSYNEQFF. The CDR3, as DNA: TGTGCCAGTAGTATAGATCTTCCTAGCGGGGGTTACTCCTACAATGAGCAGTTCTTC.

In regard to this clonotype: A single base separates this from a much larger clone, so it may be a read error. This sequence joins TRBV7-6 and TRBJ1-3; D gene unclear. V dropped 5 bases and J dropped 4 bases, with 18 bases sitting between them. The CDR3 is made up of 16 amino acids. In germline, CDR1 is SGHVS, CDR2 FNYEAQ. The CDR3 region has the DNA TGTGCCAGCAGCGCGAGAACCTCGGCGGACGGAAACACCATATATTTT. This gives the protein CASSARTSADGNTIYF. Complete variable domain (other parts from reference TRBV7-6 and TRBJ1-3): GAGVSQSPRYKVTKRGQDVALRCDPISGHVSLYWYRQALGQGPEFLTYFNYEAQQDKSGLPNDRFSAERPEGSISTLTIQRTEQRDSAMYRCASSARTSADGNTIYFGEGSWLTVV.

The CDR3 region has the DNA TGTGCCAGCTCCCGAACTAGCGGGGGGGCTTATACGCAGTATTTT. It is translated as CASSRTSGGAYTQYF. The chain recombines TRBV25-1 with TRBJ2-3; TRBD2 agrees at 13 bases. Germline V gene data show CDR1 as MGHDK and CDR2 as SYGVNS. The length of the CDR3 is 15 residues. Germline trimming cut 8 bases from V and 7 bases from J; bases unmatched to any gene: 9.

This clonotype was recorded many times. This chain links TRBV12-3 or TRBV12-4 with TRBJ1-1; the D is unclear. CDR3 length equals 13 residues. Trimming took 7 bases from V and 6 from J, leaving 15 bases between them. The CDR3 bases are TGTGCCAGCACCACCCGTAGAGGTCCTGAAGCTTTCTTT. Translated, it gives CASTTRRGPEAFF.

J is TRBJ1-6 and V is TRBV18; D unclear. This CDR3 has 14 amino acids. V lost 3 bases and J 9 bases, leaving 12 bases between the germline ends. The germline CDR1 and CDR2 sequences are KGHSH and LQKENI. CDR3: CASSPGIASSPLHF. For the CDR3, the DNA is TGTGCCAGCTCACCTGGGATCGCTAGTTCACCCCTCCACTTT.

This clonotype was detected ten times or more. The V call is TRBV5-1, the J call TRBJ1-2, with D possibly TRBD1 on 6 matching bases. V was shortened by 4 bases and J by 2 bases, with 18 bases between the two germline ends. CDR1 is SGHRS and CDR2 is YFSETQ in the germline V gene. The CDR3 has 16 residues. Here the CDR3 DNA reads TGCGCCAGCAGCACCACACAGGGAGCTAGGAACTATGGCTACACCTTC. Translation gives CASSTTQGARNYGYTF.

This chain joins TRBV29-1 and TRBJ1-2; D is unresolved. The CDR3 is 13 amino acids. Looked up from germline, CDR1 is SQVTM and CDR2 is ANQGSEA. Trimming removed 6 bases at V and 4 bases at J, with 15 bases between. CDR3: CSVTTVQTYGYTF. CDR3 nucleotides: TGCAGCGTGACGACTGTACAAACCTATGGCTACACCTTC.

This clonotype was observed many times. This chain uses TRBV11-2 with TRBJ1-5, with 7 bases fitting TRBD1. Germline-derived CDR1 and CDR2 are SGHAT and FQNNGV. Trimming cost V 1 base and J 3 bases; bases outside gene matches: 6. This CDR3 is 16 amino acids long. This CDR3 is CASSLGVGTVNQPQHF. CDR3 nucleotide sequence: TGTGCCAGCAGCTTAGGAGTCGGGACAGTCAATCAGCCCCAGCATTTT.